These 28 T cell receptor beta chains came from one sample sequenced in a study of cytotoxic CD8 clonotypes in ibrutinib-treated CLL. Profiling relied on immunoSEQ multiplex PCR, and the TCRdb table lists in-frame clones only, not all of them. The table shows approximately 130,000 clones, with 84% occurring only once. The input for sequencing was PBMCs, taken after 24 months of ibrutinib treatment. The source of these receptors is a human donor with chronic lymphocytic leukemia.

The rearrangement joins TRBV7-9 to TRBJ2-1; D unresolved. Germline V gene sequence: CDR1 SEHNR, CDR2 FQNEAQ (reference sequence). V was pared by 2 bases and J by 10 bases, with 18 bases between. This CDR3 is built from 15 residues. CDR3 coding DNA: TGTGCCAGCAGCTTACCCCTCCGTTTGGGTAGGGAGCAGTTCTTC. It is translated as CASSLPLRLGREQFF. Combining the CDR3 with reference TRBV7-9 and TRBJ2-1 gives the whole variable domain DTGVSQNPRHKITKRGQNVTFRCDPISEHNRLYWYRQTLGQGPEFLTYFQNEAQLEKSRLLSDRFSAERPKGSFSTLEIQRTEQGDSAMYLCASSLPLRLGREQFFGPGTRLTVL.

The chain carries TRBV29-1 and TRBJ2-7; no clear D gene. Germline CDR1 and CDR2: SQVTM and ANQGSEA. The CDR3 loop spans 12 amino acids. V lost 7 bases to trimming and J lost 4 bases, with 14 bases between them. CDR3 nucleotide sequence: TGCAGCGCAACCGGGCCGCATTACGAGCAGTACTTC. Residues: CSATGPHYEQYF.

This clone showed up just once. This chain connects TRBV7-8 to TRBJ2-1; the D gene is possibly TRBD1 (5 bases). V was clipped by 5 bases and J by 13 bases, with 18 bases between them. This CDR3 region has 13 residues. Germline V gives CDR1 SGHVS, CDR2 FQNEAQ. CDR3 nucleotides: TGTGCCAGCAGCATGACAGCTAAGTTTGAACAGTTCTTC. Translated: CASSMTAKFEQFF. The full variable domain, its missing parts supplied by reference TRBV7-8 and TRBJ2-1, is GAGVSQSPRYKVAKRGQDVALRCDPISGHVSLFWYQQALGQGPEFLTYFQNEAQLDKSGLPSDRFFAERPEGSVSTLKIQRTQQEDSAVYLCASSMTAKFEQFFGPGTRLTVL.

J is TRBJ2-7 and V is TRBV9, with TRBD1 identical over 10 bases. The CDR3 runs to 15 residues. Germline V gives CDR1 SGDLS, CDR2 YYNGEE. V was pared by 3 bases and J by 1 base, with 4 bases of the junction left unmatched. In DNA form, the CDR3 reads TGTGCCAGCAGCGACCGGGACAGGGGTTCCTACGAGCAGTACTTC. This codes for CASSDRDRGSYEQYF.

The genes are TRBV6-5 and TRBJ1-4, with D perhaps matching TRBD1 (5 bases). Germline loops: CDR1 MNHEY, CDR2 SVGAGI. The CDR3 sequence is 15 residues long. V was trimmed by 3 bases and J by 7 bases, leaving 15 bases between them. For the CDR3, the DNA is TGTGCCAGCAGTTATCTTAAGGGGCGGGGTGAAAAACTGTTTTTT. Its translation: CASSYLKGRGEKLFF.

This clone was recorded once. V is TRBV10-3 and J is TRBJ2-7; tentatively, D is TRBD1 (5 bases). Per germline, CDR1 ENHRY and CDR2 SYGVKD. This CDR3 contains 15 residues. The V end was cut by 6 bases, the J end by 0 bases, with 15 bases between. The CDR3 region has the DNA TGTGCCATCAGATTACAGGAAACTACCTCCTACGAGCAGTACTTC. Amino acids: CAIRLQETTSYEQYF.

The rearrangement links TRBV2 to TRBJ1-4, with D maybe TRBD1 (5 bases). Germline lookup yields CDR1 SNHLY and CDR2 FYNNEI. CDR3 size: 14 residues. V shed 8 bases and J shed 1 base, with 11 bases lying between them. CDR3 nucleotides: TGTGCCAGCTGCAGGGAAAAAACTAATGAAAAACTGTTTTTT. Residues: CASCREKTNEKLFF.

The V gene is TRBV18, the J gene TRBJ1-3, with 8 bases identical to TRBD1. V trimming: 5 bases; J trimming: 2 bases; junction bases outside the gene matches: 5. The CDR3 runs 15 residues. Germline V gene sequence: CDR1 KGHSH, CDR2 LQKENI. CDR3 loop: CASSSSTGAGNTIYF. CDR3 in DNA: TGTGCCAGCTCATCTTCGACAGGGGCTGGAAACACCATATATTTT.

The V call is TRBV5-1, the J call TRBJ1-2; 10 positions match TRBD1. The CDR3 spans 15 residues. The V gene end was trimmed by 3 bases and the J gene end by 6 bases; junction bases not matched to a gene: 8. The germline V gene encodes CDR1 SGHRS and CDR2 YFSETQ. CDR3 DNA sequence: TGCGCCAGCAGCTACTCGACAGGGGGCGCGAATGGCTACACCTTC. This codes for CASSYSTGGANGYTF.

This chain connects TRBV5-6 to TRBJ1-1; 7 bases line up with TRBD1. The CDR3 is made up of 15 amino acids. Germline loops: CDR1 SGHDT, CDR2 YYEEEE. After removal of 2 bases from V and 5 bases from J, the junction contained 9 bases not matched to a gene. This CDR3 reads CASSFRDSRWTEAFF. The DNA for the CDR3 is TGTGCCAGCAGCTTCCGGGACAGCAGATGGACTGAAGCTTTCTTT.

This clone has only one observation. The chain is built from TRBV27 and TRBJ2-7, with D perhaps being TRBD1 or TRBD2 (5 bases each). This CDR3 is built from 14 residues. Germline assignment: CDR1 MNHEY and CDR2 SMNVEV (reference sequence). Trimming removed 4 bases at V and 0 bases at J, with 10 bases between. The CDR3 bases are TGTGCCAGCAGTTCGGGACGGAGCTCCTACGAGCAGTACTTC. Protein: CASSSGRSSYEQYF.

V and J are TRBV5-1 and TRBJ2-5, with D maybe TRBD2 (7 bases). The CDR3 is 16 amino acids. V was clipped by 1 base and J by 2 bases, with 15 bases between them. Germline V gives CDR1 SGHRS, CDR2 YFSETQ. CDR3 bases: TGCGCCAGCAGCTTGCCTGGCGGGGGCGGACAAGAGACCCAGTACTTC. Amino acid sequence: CASSLPGGGGQETQYF.

The V gene is TRBV18, the J gene TRBJ2-5; D is perhaps TRBD1 (5 bases). The CDR3 has 13 residues. V dropped 6 bases and J dropped 2 bases, with 10 bases sitting between them. The V gene's germline CDR1 is KGHSH and CDR2 LQKENI. The CDR3 sequence: CASSGQRQETQYF. The CDR3 region has the DNA TGTGCCAGCTCGGGGCAGAGGCAAGAGACCCAGTACTTC.

Only one count was recorded for this clone. The genes are TRBV6-4 and TRBJ1-6; D remains unclear. Germline CDR1 reads MRHNA; CDR2 reads SNTAGT. The CDR3 length is 13 residues. Trimming cost V 4 bases and J 7 bases, with 8 bases left between them. The CDR3 region has the DNA TGTGCCAGCAGTGGTTCCGGAAATTCACCCCTCCACTTT. This translates into CASSGSGNSPLHF.

V gene TRBV5-6 combines with J gene TRBJ2-4, with 9 bases identical to TRBD1. With V trimmed by 4 bases and J by 8 bases, 10 bases remained unmatched. Germline V gives CDR1 SGHDT, CDR2 YYEEEE. There are 15 residues in the CDR3. The CDR3 DNA sequence: TGTGCCAGCAGCCCTGGGACAGGGAGGGGTGACATTCAGTACTTC. It encodes CASSPGTGRGDIQYF.

This chain uses TRBV7-2 with TRBJ2-1; no firm D call. CDR3 length: 15 amino acids. Trimming stripped 0 bases from V and 0 bases from J, with 6 bases between. The germline CDR1 and CDR2 sequences are SGHTA and FQGNSA. The CDR3 loop is CASSLARGSYNEQFF. The DNA for the CDR3 is TGTGCCAGCAGCTTAGCTAGAGGCTCCTACAATGAGCAGTTCTTC.

V usage is TRBV5-6 and J usage is TRBJ1-3; no clear D gene. This CDR3 has 15 residues. Germline values: CDR1 SGHDT, CDR2 YYEEEE. With 6 bases removed from V and 4 bases from J, the gap between germline ends came to 17 bases. The CDR3 DNA reads as TGTGCCAGCACAGGAGGGCCCTCTCGGGGAAACACCATATATTTT. The encoded protein is CASTGGPSRGNTIYF.

This chain links TRBV7-9 with TRBJ1-1, with D unclear. The CDR3 contains 16 residues. Deletions cut 6 bases from V and 1 base from J, with 18 bases between. Germline-derived CDR1 and CDR2 are SEHNR and FQNEAQ (reference sequence). CDR3 region: CASSLSLTKRNTEAFF. CDR3 coding DNA: TGTGCCAGCAGTCTTAGTTTGACTAAACGGAACACTGAAGCTTTCTTT. Full variable domain (outside the CDR3, taken from reference TRBV7-9 and TRBJ1-1): DTGVSQNPRHKITKRGQNVTFRCDPISEHNRLYWYRQTLGQGPEFLTYFQNEAQLEKSRLLSDRFSAERPKGSFSTLEIQRTEQGDSAMYLCASSLSLTKRNTEAFFGQGTRLTVV.

This CDR3 is CSQVLPGMNTEAFF. The CDR3 nucleotides are TGCAGCCAAGTACTTCCGGGGATGAACACTGAAGCTTTCTTT. The J gene is TRBJ1-1, the V gene TRBV29-1; D unresolved. Trimming stripped 8 bases from V and 0 bases from J, with 16 bases between. Germline loops: CDR1 SQVTM, CDR2 ANQGSEA. The CDR3 runs 14 residues.

This chain joins TRBV2 and TRBJ2-7; either TRBD1 or TRBD2 may fit D (5 bases each). The CDR3 covers 12 residues. Germline loops: CDR1 SNHLY, CDR2 FYNNEI. Between the trimmed V and J ends, which lost 8 bases and 7 bases, there was a span of 15 bases. CDR3 sequence (DNA): TGTGCCAGCGCTTGGGGGAGTAGGGAGCAGTACTTC. Translation gives CASAWGSREQYF.

This chain links TRBV18 with TRBJ1-5, with 8 nucleotides matching TRBD1. Germline CDR1 reads KGHSH; CDR2 reads LQKENI. This CDR3 spans 14 amino acids. V lost 3 bases, J lost 5 bases, and 3 bases stayed unmatched. CDR3 sequence reads: CASSPATGDQPQHF. CDR3 sequence (DNA): TGTGCCAGCTCACCGGCGACAGGGGATCAGCCCCAGCATTTT.

This chain links TRBV19 with TRBJ1-2, with 8 bases identical to TRBD1. This CDR3 has 15 amino acids. Germline CDR1 and CDR2: LNHDA and SQIVND (reference sequence). Trimming took 6 bases from V and 2 from J; bases not matched to a gene: 8. The CDR3 sequence: CASRNSGGANYGYTF. The CDR3 region has the DNA TGTGCCAGTAGAAACTCAGGGGGCGCGAACTATGGCTACACCTTC.

This chain connects TRBV7-7 to TRBJ2-2; D is undetermined. The CDR3 sequence is 14 residues long. V gave up 1 base and J gave up 0 bases, with 3 bases separating them. Germline V gene lookup returns CDR1 SSHAT and CDR2 FNYEAQ (reference sequence). In DNA form, the CDR3 reads TGTGCCAGCAGCTTAGGCACGAACACCGGGGAGCTGTTTTTT. It encodes CASSLGTNTGELFF.

The chain recombines TRBV30 with TRBJ2-2; TRBD1 is a possible D gene (7 bases). This CDR3 contains 12 residues. V dropped 7 bases and J dropped 8 bases, with 14 bases sitting between them. The germline CDR1 and CDR2 sequences are GTSNPN and SVGIG (reference sequence). The CDR3 loop reads CAYGQGGGELFF. For the CDR3, the DNA is TGTGCCTACGGGCAGGGGGGTGGGGAGCTGTTTTTT.

This clone appeared a few times. This chain joins TRBV19 and TRBJ1-2; 7 positions match TRBD1. The germline CDR1 and CDR2 sequences are LNHDA and SQIVND (reference sequence). Losses at the gene ends were 5 bases for V and 4 bases for J; bases not matched to a gene: 7. CDR3 length: 14 amino acids. CDR3 amino acids: CASSVGQTAYGYTF. As DNA, the CDR3 is TGTGCCAGTAGTGTGGGACAGACAGCCTATGGCTACACCTTC.

The genes are TRBV15 and TRBJ2-7; tentative D call: TRBD1 (5 bases). Trimming cost V 0 bases and J 4 bases, with 19 bases left between them. The CDR3 is 17 amino acids. Germline CDR1 and CDR2: LNHNV and YYDKDF (reference sequence). The CDR3 DNA follows: TGTGCCACCAGCAGAGATCGTTCGTCTAGGGGTCCGTACGAGCAGTACTTC. This gives the protein CATSRDRSSRGPYEQYF.

The V call is TRBV6-6, the J call TRBJ2-2; weak D call: TRBD1 (5 bases). Germline lookup yields CDR1 MNHNY and CDR2 SVGAGI (reference sequence). V was pared by 1 base and J by 2 bases, with 11 bases between. The CDR3 runs 16 residues. The CDR3 DNA reads as TGTGCCAGCAGTTACTGGCAGGGAATAAACACCGGGGAGCTGTTTTTT. It specifies CASSYWQGINTGELFF.

CDR3 protein: CASSQTGVGADTQYF. DNA of the CDR3: TGTGCCAGCAGCCAGACAGGGGTCGGCGCAGATACGCAGTATTTT. V usage is TRBV5-4 and J usage is TRBJ2-3, with 8 positions matching TRBD1. This CDR3 region has 15 residues. The germline V gene has CDR1 SGHNT and CDR2 YYREEE (reference sequence). V trimming: 4 bases; J trimming: 4 bases; junction bases outside the gene matches: 8. The full variable domain, with the rest looked up from reference TRBV5-4 and TRBJ2-3, is ETGVTQSPTHLIKTRGQQVTLRCSSQSGHNTVSWYQQALGQGPQFIFQYYREEENGRGNFPPRFSGLQFPNYSSELNVNALELDDSALYLCASSQTGVGADTQYFGPGTRLTVL.